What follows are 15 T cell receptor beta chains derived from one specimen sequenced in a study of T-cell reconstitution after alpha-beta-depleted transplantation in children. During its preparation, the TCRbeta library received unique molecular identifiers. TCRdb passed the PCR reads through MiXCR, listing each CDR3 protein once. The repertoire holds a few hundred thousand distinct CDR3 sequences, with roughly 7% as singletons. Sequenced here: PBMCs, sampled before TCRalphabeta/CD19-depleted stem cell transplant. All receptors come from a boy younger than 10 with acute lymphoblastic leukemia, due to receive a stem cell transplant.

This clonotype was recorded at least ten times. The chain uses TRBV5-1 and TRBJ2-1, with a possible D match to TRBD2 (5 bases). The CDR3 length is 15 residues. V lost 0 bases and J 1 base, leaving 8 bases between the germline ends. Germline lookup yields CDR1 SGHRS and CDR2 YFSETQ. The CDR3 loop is CASSLGTLSYNEQFF. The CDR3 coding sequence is TGCGCCAGCAGCTTGGGGACTTTGTCCTACAATGAGCAGTTCTTC.

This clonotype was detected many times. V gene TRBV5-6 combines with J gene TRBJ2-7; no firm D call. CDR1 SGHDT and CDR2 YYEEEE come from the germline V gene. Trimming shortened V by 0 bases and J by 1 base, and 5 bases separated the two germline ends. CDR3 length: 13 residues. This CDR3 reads CASSLGSSYEQYF. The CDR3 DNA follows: TGTGCCAGCAGCTTGGGCAGTTCCTACGAGCAGTACTTC. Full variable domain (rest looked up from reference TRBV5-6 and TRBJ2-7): DAGVTQSPTHLIKTRGQQVTLRCSPKSGHDTVSWYQQALGQGPQFIFQYYEEEERQRGNFPDRFSGHQFPNYSSELNVNALLLGDSALYLCASSLGSSYEQYFGPGTRLTVT.

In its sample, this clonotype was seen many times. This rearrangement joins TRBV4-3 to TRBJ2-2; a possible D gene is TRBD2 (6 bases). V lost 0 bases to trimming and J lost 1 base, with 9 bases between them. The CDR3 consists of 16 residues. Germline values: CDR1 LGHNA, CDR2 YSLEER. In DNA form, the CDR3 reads TGCGCCAGCAGCCAAGACAACGGGAGGAACACCGGGGAGCTGTTTTTT. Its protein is CASSQDNGRNTGELFF.

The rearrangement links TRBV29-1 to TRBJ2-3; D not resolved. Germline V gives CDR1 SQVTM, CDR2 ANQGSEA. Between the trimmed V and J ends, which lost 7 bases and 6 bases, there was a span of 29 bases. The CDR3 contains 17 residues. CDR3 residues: CSGILLSQIGPRDTQYF. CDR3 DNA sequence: TGCAGCGGCATCCTCCTTTCACAGATAGGCCCTAGGGATACGCAGTATTTT.

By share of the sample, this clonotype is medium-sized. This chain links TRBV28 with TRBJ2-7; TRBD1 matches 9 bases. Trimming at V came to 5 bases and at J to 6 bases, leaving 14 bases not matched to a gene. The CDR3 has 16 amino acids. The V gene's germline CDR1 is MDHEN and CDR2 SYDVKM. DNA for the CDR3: TGTGCCAGCAGTCGCCGTATCCGACAGGGGGAAGGCGAGCAGTACTTC. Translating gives CASSRRIRQGEGEQYF.

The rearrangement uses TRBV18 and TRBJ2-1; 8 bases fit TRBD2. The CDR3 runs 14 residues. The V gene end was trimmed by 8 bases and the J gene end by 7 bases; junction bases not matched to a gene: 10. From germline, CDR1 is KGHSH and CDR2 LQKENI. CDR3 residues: CASASGTSENEQFF. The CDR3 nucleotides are TGTGCCAGCGCCTCCGGGACTAGTGAGAATGAGCAGTTCTTC.

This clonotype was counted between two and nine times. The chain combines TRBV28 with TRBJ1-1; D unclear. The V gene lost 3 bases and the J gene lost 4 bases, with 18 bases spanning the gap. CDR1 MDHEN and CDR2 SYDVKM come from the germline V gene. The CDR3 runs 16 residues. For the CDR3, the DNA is TGTGCCAGCAGTTTGTCCTGGACGGGGAAGGGCACTGAAGCTTTCTTT. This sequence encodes CASSLSWTGKGTEAFF.

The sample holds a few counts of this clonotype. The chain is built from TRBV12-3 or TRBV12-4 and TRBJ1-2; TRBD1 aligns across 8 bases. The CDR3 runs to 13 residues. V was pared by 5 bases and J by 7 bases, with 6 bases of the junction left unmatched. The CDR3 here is CASSATGGGGYTF. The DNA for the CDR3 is TGTGCCAGCAGTGCTACAGGGGGGGGTGGCTACACCTTC.

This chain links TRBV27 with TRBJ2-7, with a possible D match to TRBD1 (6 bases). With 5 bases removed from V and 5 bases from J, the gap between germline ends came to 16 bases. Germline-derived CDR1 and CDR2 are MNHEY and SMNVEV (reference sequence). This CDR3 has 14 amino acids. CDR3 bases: TGTGCCAGCAGTCTAATACAGGGTACTGACGAGCAGTACTTC. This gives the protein CASSLIQGTDEQYF.

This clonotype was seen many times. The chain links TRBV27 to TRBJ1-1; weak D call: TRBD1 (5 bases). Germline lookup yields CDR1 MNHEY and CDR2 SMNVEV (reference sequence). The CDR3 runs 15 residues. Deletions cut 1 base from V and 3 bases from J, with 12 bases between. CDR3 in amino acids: CASSLFRAGDTEAFF. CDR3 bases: TGTGCCAGCAGTTTATTCAGGGCAGGAGACACTGAAGCTTTCTTT.

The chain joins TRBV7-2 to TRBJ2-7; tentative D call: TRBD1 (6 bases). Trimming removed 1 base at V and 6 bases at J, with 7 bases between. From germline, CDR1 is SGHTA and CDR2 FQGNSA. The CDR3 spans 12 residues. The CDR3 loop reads CASSLDRAEQYF. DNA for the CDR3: TGTGCCAGCAGCTTAGACAGGGCCGAGCAGTACTTC.

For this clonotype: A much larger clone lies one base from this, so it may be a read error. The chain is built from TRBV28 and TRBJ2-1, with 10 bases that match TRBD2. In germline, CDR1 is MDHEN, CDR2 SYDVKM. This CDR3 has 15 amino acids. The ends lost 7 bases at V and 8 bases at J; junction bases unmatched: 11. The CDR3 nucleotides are TGTGCCAGCAAGCGGGGGGGCCCGGCTATCGATGAGCAGTTCTTC. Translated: CASKRGGPAIDEQFF.

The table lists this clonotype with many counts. The CDR3 loop is CSARGGQEETQYF. For the CDR3, the DNA is TGCAGTGCTAGGGGGGGGCAAGAAGAGACCCAGTACTTC. This chain links TRBV20-1 with TRBJ2-5; D is perhaps TRBD2 (7 bases). V gave up 3 bases and J gave up 3 bases, with 11 bases separating them. The CDR3 sequence is 13 residues long. Germline V gives CDR1 DFQATT, CDR2 SNEGSKA (reference sequence).

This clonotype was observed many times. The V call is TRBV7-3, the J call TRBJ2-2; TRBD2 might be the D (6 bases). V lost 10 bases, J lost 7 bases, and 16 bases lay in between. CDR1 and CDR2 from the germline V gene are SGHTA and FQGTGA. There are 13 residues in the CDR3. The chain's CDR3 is CATRRDGGGELFF. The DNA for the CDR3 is TGTGCCACCCGTCGTGACGGGGGCGGGGAGCTGTTTTTT.

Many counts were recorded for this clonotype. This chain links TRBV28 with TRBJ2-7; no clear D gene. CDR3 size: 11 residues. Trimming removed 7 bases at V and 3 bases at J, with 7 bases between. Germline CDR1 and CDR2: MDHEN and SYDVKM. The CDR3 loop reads CASTSFYEQYF. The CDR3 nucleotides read TGTGCCAGCACCTCCTTCTACGAGCAGTACTTC.